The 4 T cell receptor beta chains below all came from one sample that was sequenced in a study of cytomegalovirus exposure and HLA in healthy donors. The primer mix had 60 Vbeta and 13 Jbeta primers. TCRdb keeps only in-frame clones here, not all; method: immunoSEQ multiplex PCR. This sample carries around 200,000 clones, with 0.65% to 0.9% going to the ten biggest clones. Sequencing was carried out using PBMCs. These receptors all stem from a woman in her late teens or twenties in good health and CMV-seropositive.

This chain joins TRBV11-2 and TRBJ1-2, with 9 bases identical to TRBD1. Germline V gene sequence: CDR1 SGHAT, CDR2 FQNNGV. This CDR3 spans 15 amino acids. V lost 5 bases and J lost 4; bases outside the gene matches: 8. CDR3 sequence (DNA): TGTGCCAGCAGCACCGGGACAGGGAGGGGCTATGGCTACACCTTC. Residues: CASSTGTGRGYGYTF.

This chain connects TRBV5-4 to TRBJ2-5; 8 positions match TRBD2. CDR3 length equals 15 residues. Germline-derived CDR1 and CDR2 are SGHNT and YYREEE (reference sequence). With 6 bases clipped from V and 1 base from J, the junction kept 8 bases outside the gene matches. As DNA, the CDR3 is TGTGCCAGCACCCGAGCGGGGGACCCCCAAGAGACCCAGTACTTC. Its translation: CASTRAGDPQETQYF.

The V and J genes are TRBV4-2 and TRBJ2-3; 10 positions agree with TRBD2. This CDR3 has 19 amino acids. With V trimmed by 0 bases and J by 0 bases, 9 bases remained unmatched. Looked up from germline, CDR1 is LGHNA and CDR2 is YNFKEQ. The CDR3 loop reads CASSQDEIAGGPSTDTQYF. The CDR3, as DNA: TGTGCCAGCAGCCAAGATGAAATAGCGGGGGGTCCTAGCACAGATACGCAGTATTTT.

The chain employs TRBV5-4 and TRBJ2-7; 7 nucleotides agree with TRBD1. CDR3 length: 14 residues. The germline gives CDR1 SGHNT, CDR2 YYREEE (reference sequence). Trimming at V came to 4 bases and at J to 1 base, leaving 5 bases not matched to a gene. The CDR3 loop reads CASSQGQRSYEQYF. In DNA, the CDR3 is TGTGCCAGCAGCCAGGGACAGCGATCCTACGAGCAGTACTTC.